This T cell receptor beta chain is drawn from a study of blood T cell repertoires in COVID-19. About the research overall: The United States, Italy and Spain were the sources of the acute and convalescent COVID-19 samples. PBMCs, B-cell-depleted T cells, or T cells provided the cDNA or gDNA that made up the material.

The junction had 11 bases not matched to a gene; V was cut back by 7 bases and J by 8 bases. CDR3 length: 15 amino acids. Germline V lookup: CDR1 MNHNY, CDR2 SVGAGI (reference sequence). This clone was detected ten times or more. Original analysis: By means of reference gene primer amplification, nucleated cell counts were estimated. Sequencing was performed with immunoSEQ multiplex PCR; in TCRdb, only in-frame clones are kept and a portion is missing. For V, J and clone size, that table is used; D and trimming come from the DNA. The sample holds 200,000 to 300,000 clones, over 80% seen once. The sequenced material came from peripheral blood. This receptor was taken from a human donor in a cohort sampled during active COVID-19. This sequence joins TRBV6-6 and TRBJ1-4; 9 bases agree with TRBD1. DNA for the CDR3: TGTGCCAGCACTTCGCTAAGACAGGGGGGAGAAAAACTGTTTTTT. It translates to CASTSLRQGGEKLFF.